The next 16 T cell receptor beta chains were all read from a single sample in a study of shared clonotypes between healthy human individuals. The table came from immunoSEQ multiplex PCR; TCRdb's copy has only in-frame clones and leaves some out. The table lists hundreds of thousands of clones, 70% to 80% of them singletons. The sequenced material came from PBMCs. The receptors originated from a woman aged 40 to 49 in good health. Some clones in this sample may be carry-over from other donors' samples.

This rearrangement joins TRBV21-1 to TRBJ1-5; the DNA was not used to check the table's D call, TRBD1. TRBV21-1 is noted as a pseudogene. The CDR3 is made up of 20 amino acids. CDR3 DNA sequence: TGTGCCAGCAGCCCACACGAGTGGGACAGGCCCCAGCTGGGCAATCAGCCCCAGCATTTT. It yields the protein CASSPHEWDRPQLGNQPQHF.

This clone was recorded a few times. This chain connects TRBV5-1 to TRBJ1-2; D is ambiguous. Per germline, CDR1 SGHRS and CDR2 YFSETQ. This CDR3 region has 15 residues. The V end was cut by 4 bases, the J end by 1 base, with 14 bases between. CDR3 sequence (DNA): TGCGCCAGCAGCCTATCCGCCGCCAATAACTATGGCTACACCTTC. Translation gives CASSLSAANNYGYTF.

The chain recombines TRBV6-5 with TRBJ1-1, with a weak D call TRBD1 (5 bases). The CDR3 covers 12 residues. Germline values: CDR1 MNHEY, CDR2 SVGAGI. The V and J ends lost 6 bases and 13 bases respectively, with 18 bases between them. The CDR3 sequence: CASSPHRQRFFF. Here the CDR3 DNA reads TGTGCCAGCAGCCCCCACCGACAGCGTTTTTTCTTT.

This chain connects TRBV6-6 to TRBJ2-2, with a weak D call TRBD1 (7 bases). Germline values: CDR1 MNHNY, CDR2 SVGAGI (reference sequence). Trimming took off 6 bases at V and 4 bases at J, with 12 bases between the two ends. This CDR3 spans 14 amino acids. The CDR3 is CASSTGDSTGELFF. Here the CDR3 DNA reads TGTGCCAGCAGCACAGGGGACTCCACCGGGGAGCTGTTTTTT.

The rearrangement uses TRBV7-2 and TRBJ2-2; D assignment may be TRBD1 or TRBD2 (5 bases each). The germline gives CDR1 SGHTA, CDR2 FQGNSA. Trimming shortened V by 5 bases and J by 5 bases, and 21 bases separated the two germline ends. This CDR3 contains 17 residues. As DNA, the CDR3 is TGTGCCAGCAGCCCTACGGTGTTGGGGGAGTTGACCGGGGAGCTGTTTTTT. It is translated as CASSPTVLGELTGELFF.

This clone occurred a few times. V is TRBV30 and J is TRBJ1-1; the D gene is possibly TRBD1 (5 bases). This CDR3 has 13 residues. Germline V gene sequence: CDR1 GTSNPN, CDR2 SVGIG (reference sequence). V lost 6 bases and J 5 bases, leaving 16 bases between the germline ends. In DNA, the CDR3 is TGTGCCTGTATCATGGGGGGGAAAACTGAAGCTTTCTTT. This sequence encodes CACIMGGKTEAFF.

The genes are TRBV5-1 and TRBJ1-1; TRBD1 agrees at 8 bases. This CDR3 spans 14 amino acids. CDR1 is SGHRS and CDR2 is YFSETQ in the germline V gene. The junction had 6 bases not matched to a gene; V was cut back by 3 bases and J by 5 bases. This CDR3 reads CASSWRTGSTEAFF. The CDR3 bases are TGCGCCAGCAGCTGGAGGACAGGGAGTACTGAAGCTTTCTTT.

Regarding this clone: The same CDR3 is also encoded by other DNA sequences in this sample. The rearrangement links TRBV19 to TRBJ1-5; unclear D gene. V lost 4 bases, J lost 3 bases, and 4 bases lay in between. This CDR3 has 12 amino acids. Germline CDR1 reads LNHDA; CDR2 reads SQIVND (reference sequence). The CDR3 loop reads CASSSFNQPQHF. The DNA for the CDR3 is TGTGCCAGTAGTAGTTTCAATCAGCCCCAGCATTTT.

As to this clone: Other DNA sequences from this sample encode an identical CDR3 as well. The chain uses TRBV4-1 and TRBJ2-7; a possible D gene is TRBD1 (6 bases). Between the trimmed V and J ends, which lost 1 base and 3 bases, there was a span of 10 bases. This CDR3 spans 14 amino acids. Per the germline V gene, CDR1 is MGHRA and CDR2 is YSYEKL. CDR3 sequence: CASSQGSRGYEQYF. The CDR3 nucleotides are TGCGCCAGCAGCCAAGGGTCCAGGGGCTACGAGCAGTACTTC.

The J gene is TRBJ2-2, the V gene TRBV4-3; 12 bases match TRBD2. J was trimmed by 3 bases and V by 3 bases; bases with no gene match: 11. The CDR3 covers 19 residues. The germline V gene encodes CDR1 LGHNA and CDR2 YSLEER. The CDR3 region has the DNA TGCGCCAGCAGCCAGGATGGGGCTAGCGGGAGGGGTTACACCGGGGAGCTGTTTTTT. Protein product: CASSQDGASGRGYTGELFF.

The chain couples TRBV18 to TRBJ1-3; a weak D match, TRBD1 (5 bases). Trimming stripped 0 bases from V and 2 bases from J, with 11 bases between. This CDR3 has 16 amino acids. Germline loops: CDR1 KGHSH, CDR2 LQKENI. This chain's CDR3 is CASSPPGRSTGNTIYF. For the CDR3, the DNA is TGTGCCAGCTCACCACCGGGACGGAGTACTGGAAACACCATATATTTT.

The chain's CDR3 is CASSLVRTVTDTQYF. Written as DNA, the CDR3 is TGTGCCAGCAGCTTAGTGCGGACAGTCACAGATACGCAGTATTTT. V usage is TRBV7-2 and J usage is TRBJ2-3; D is possibly TRBD1 (6 bases). CDR1 and CDR2 (germline): SGHTA, FQGNSA. V dropped 1 base and J dropped 2 bases, with 10 bases sitting between them. This CDR3 has 15 residues. Complete variable domain (other parts from reference TRBV7-2 and TRBJ2-3): GAGVSQSPSNKVTEKGKDVELRCDPISGHTALYWYRQSLGQGLEFLIYFQGNSAPDKSGLPSDRFSAERTGGSVSTLTIQRTQQEDSAVYLCASSLVRTVTDTQYFGPGTRLTVL.

This clone was recorded only once. The chain carries TRBV6-6 and TRBJ1-1, with D uncertain. Germline V gene sequence: CDR1 MNHNY, CDR2 SVGAGI (reference sequence). V was cut by 2 bases and J by 6 bases, with 7 bases left in between. The CDR3 is 12 amino acids. The CDR3: CASSYDLSEAFF. In nucleotides, the CDR3 is TGTGCCAGCAGTTACGATCTTTCTGAAGCTTTCTTT.

CDR3 coding DNA: TGTGCCAGCAGTCAGGACCTACGGAAAGAGACCCAGTACTTC. Translation: CASSQDLRKETQYF. The chain is built from TRBV28 and TRBJ2-5; unclear D gene. Germline loops: CDR1 MDHEN, CDR2 SYDVKM. Trimming cost V 5 bases and J 3 bases, with 13 bases left between them. The CDR3 totals 14 residues.

V and J are TRBV10-3 and TRBJ2-1; 8 bases are a match to TRBD2. After removal of 0 bases from V and 7 bases from J, the junction contained 8 bases not matched to a gene. CDR1 is ENHRY and CDR2 is SYGVKD in the germline V gene. The CDR3 spans 16 residues. In nucleotides, the CDR3 is TGTGCCATCAGTGAGTCAGCGGGGGCGTTTGGTAATGAGCAGTTCTTC. This gives the protein CAISESAGAFGNEQFF.

This clone was counted many times. The gene calls are TRBV28 and TRBJ2-1; D unclear. This CDR3 has 12 amino acids. Germline-derived CDR1 and CDR2 are MDHEN and SYDVKM. The V end lost 6 bases, the J end lost 4 bases, and 7 bases lay between the germline ends. CDR3 nucleotide sequence: TGTGCCAGCAGCGAGCAGTACAATGAGCAGTTCTTC. Translated: CASSEQYNEQFF.